These T cell receptor beta chains were read from a single sample in a study of blood T cell repertoires in COVID-19. Profiling relied on immunoSEQ multiplex PCR, and the TCRdb table lists in-frame clones only, not all of them. The sample shows 80,000 to 95,000 clones, around 81% of them seen only once. The sample comprised peripheral blood. All receptors derive from a man older than 75 with acute or convalescent COVID-19. Both conserved end residues are part of each CDR3. D genes are given only for firm matches. For some rows the clone size is stated as once, few or many, or as a class when expanded; others skip it.

TRBV5-1	NA	NA	TRBJ2-1	TGCGCCAGCAGCTTGCTAGCAAATGAGCAGTTCTTC	CASSLLANEQFF
TRBV20-1	NA	NA	TRBJ1-2	TGCAGTGCTAGTTTCGGGGGGTCCGGCTACACCTTC	CSASFGGSGYTF
TRBV19	TRBD1	NA	TRBJ1-5	TGTGCCAGTAGTATAACAGGGGAAAGCAATCAGCCCCAGCATTTT	CASSITGESNQPQHF
TRBV7-9	NA	NA	TRBJ1-2	TGTGCCAGCAGCCCCCTGAGCTATGGCTACACCTTC	CASSPLSYGYTF
TRBV15	NA	NA	TRBJ2-3	TGTGCCACCAGCAGAGCCCGGACAGAAGATACGCAGTATTTT	CATSRARTEDTQYF
TRBV6-1	TRBD1	NA	TRBJ1-5	TGTGCCAGCAGTGAGGTCGGACAGGGCCACCAGCCCCAGCATTTT	CASSEVGQGHQPQHF
TRBV30	NA	few	TRBJ1-6	TGTGCCTGGAGTGTACAAGGTAGAGGGAATAATTCACCCCTCCACTTT	CAWSVQGRGNNSPLHF
TRBV28	NA	NA	TRBJ2-3	TGTGCCAGCAGTTTAACCGCGTCCCCAGATACGCAGTATTTT	CASSLTASPDTQYF
TRBV4-2	TRBD1	NA	TRBJ2-7	TGTGCCAGCAGCCAAGCATCCAGGGGGTACCCCTACGAGCAGTACTTC	CASSQASRGYPYEQYF
TRBV7-8	TRBD1	NA	TRBJ2-1	TGTGCCAGCAGCCGGACAGGGGTGGGGGAGCAGTTCTTC	CASSRTGVGEQFF
TRBV18	TRBD1	NA	TRBJ1-2	TGTGCCAGCTCACCCGGACAGGGCGGTCTGAGTTATGGCTACACCTTC	CASSPGQGGLSYGYTF
TRBV5-1	TRBD2	NA	TRBJ2-1	TGCGCCAGCAGCTTGGGGGCTAGCGGGTACAATGAGCAGTTCTTC	CASSLGASGYNEQFF
TRBV27	NA	NA	TRBJ2-7	TGTGCCAGCAGTTTCCGCAGGGGAGTCTACGAGCAGTACTTC	CASSFRRGVYEQYF
TRBV5-5	TRBD1	NA	TRBJ1-3	TGTGCCAGCAGTAAACCGGGACAGGGGAGGAACACCATATATTTT	CASSKPGQGRNTIYF
TRBV5-6	TRBD1	NA	TRBJ1-1	TGTGCCAGCAGCCGACAGGGGGATCGGATGAACACTGAAGCTTTCTTT	CASSRQGDRMNTEAFF
TRBV28	TRBD1	NA	TRBJ2-1	TGTGCCAGCAGTTTCCGACAGGGTGCGCCCTCCTACAATGAGCAGTTCTTC	CASSFRQGAPSYNEQFF
TRBV6-5	TRBD1	few	TRBJ2-2	TGTGCCAGCAGTTACTACAGGGGGCTAGGGACCGGGGAGCTGTTTTTT	CASSYYRGLGTGELFF
TRBV28	TRBD2	NA	TRBJ2-1	TGTGCCAGCATAGCGGGAGCTAGGAATGAGCAGTTCTTC	CASIAGARNEQFF
TRBV6-5	NA	NA	TRBJ2-2	TGTGCCAGCAGTTACAGCCAGCGGAACACCGGGGAGCTGTTTTTT	CASSYSQRNTGELFF
TRBV5-1	TRBD2	NA	TRBJ2-1	TGCGCCAGCACCCTAGCGGGAGGAAAGAATGAGCAGTTCTTC	CASTLAGGKNEQFF
TRBV5-1	TRBD1	few	TRBJ1-6	TGCGCCAGCAGCTTCCTTCCTGGACAGGACTATAATTCACCCCTCCACTTT	CASSFLPGQDYNSPLHF
TRBV10-1	NA	NA	TRBJ2-3	TGCGCCAGGCCTGAGAGGGGGGGAGATACGCAGTATTTT	CARPERGGDTQYF
TRBV18	NA	once	TRBJ2-2	TGTGCCAGCTCACCACTACAGGCCGGGGGTAGCACCGGGGAGCTGTTTTTT	CASSPLQAGGSTGELFF
TRBV10-2	NA	NA	TRBJ2-2	TGCGCCAGCGGAGGTTTGAACACCGGGGAGCTGTTTTTT	CASGGLNTGELFF
TRBV28	NA	NA	TRBJ1-1	TGTGCCAGCAACACAGGAGGAGGGATGAACACTGAAGCTTTCTTT	CASNTGGGMNTEAFF
TRBV6-1	NA	NA	TRBJ1-3	TGTGCCAGCAGACAAGACAGCCCCTCTGGAAACACCATATATTTT	CASRQDSPSGNTIYF
TRBV6-5	NA	NA	TRBJ1-4	TGTGCCAGCAGTTACCAAGGAGAGAATGAAAAACTGTTTTTT	CASSYQGENEKLFF
TRBV29-1	TRBD1	many	TRBJ1-4	TGCAGCGCCTTGACAGGGGGCGATGAAAAACTGTTTTTT	CSALTGGDEKLFF
TRBV7-6	TRBD2	once	TRBJ2-5	TGTGCCAGCAGCGGGAGCGGGAGGGCCGCTGGAGAGACCCAGTACTTC	CASSGSGRAAGETQYF
TRBV2	NA	NA	TRBJ2-1	TGTGCCAGCAATACGGGCTCCTACAATGAGCAGTTCTTC	CASNTGSYNEQFF
TRBV6-5	NA	NA	TRBJ1-2	TGTGCCAGCAGTTTCCTAGTGGGTGCGGACTATGGCTACACCTTC	CASSFLVGADYGYTF
TRBV6-1	NA	NA	TRBJ2-5	TGTGCCAGCAGTGAAGCGCGTTCCCCGGGGACCCAGTACTTC	CASSEARSPGTQYF
TRBV27	TRBD1	few	TRBJ1-1	TGTGCCAGCAGTTCAGGGGGCTGGACTGAAGCTTTCTTT	CASSSGGWTEAFF
TRBV6-1	NA	NA	TRBJ2-1	TGTGCCAGCAGCGGAGATCTATTGGGGCAGTTCTTC	CASSGDLLGQFF
TRBV18	NA	NA	TRBJ2-6	TGTGCCAGCTACAGGGAAGCTGGGGCCAACGTCCTGACTTTC	CASYREAGANVLTF
TRBV30	NA	once	TRBJ2-7	TGTGCCTGTTTACGGTCCCCTTACGAGCAGTACTTC	CACLRSPYEQYF
TRBV7-8	TRBD1	NA	TRBJ2-3	TGTGCCAGCAGCACCCCACAGGGGGACGATACGCAGTATTTT	CASSTPQGDDTQYF
TRBV11-1	TRBD2	NA	TRBJ2-1	TGTGCCAGCAGCTTAGTAGCGGGAGTGGGAAATGAGCAGTTCTTC	CASSLVAGVGNEQFF
TRBV5-5	NA	few	TRBJ1-5	TGTGCCAGCAGCACCGGACAGCTAGAGGAGCCCCAGCATTTT	CASSTGQLEEPQHF
TRBV5-4	TRBD1	NA	TRBJ2-5	TGTGCCAGCAGCTCACAGGGGGCCGAAGAGACCCAGTACTTC	CASSSQGAEETQYF
TRBV7-7	TRBD2	NA	TRBJ2-3	TGTGCTAGCAGCCTGCGGACTAGCGGGAGTGGAGATACGCAGTATTTT	CASSLRTSGSGDTQYF
TRBV27	TRBD2	NA	TRBJ2-1	TGTGCCAGCAGTTTATTAATAGCGGGAGGTAGGAATGAGCAGTTCTTC	CASSLLIAGGRNEQFF
TRBV15	NA	NA	TRBJ1-2	TGTGCCACCAGCAGAGATCTTCGGGGGGATCGGGTCTATGGCTACACCTTC	CATSRDLRGDRVYGYTF
TRBV3-1/TRBV3-2	TRBD1	NA	TRBJ1-3	TGTGCCAGCAGCCGGGACAGGACTACCCGTCTTAACACCATATATTTT	CASSRDRTTRLNTIYF
TRBV27	TRBD1	NA	TRBJ1-4	TGTGCCAGCAGTTTAGGCCAGGGGGTTGGAAAACTGTTTTTT	CASSLGQGVGKLFF
TRBV30	TRBD2	NA	TRBJ2-7	TGTGCCTGGAGTACTTTTACCCCGGGACTAGCGCAGTACTTC	CAWSTFTPGLAQYF
TRBV18	NA	NA	TRBJ2-7	TGTGCCAGCTCACCGTCGAAAGGGGCCTCCTACGAGCAGTACTTC	CASSPSKGASYEQYF
TRBV2	NA	NA	TRBJ1-2	TGTGCCAGAGGGGAGGGCATTGGAAACTATGGCTACACCTTC	CARGEGIGNYGYTF
TRBV7-8	NA	once	TRBJ2-7	TGTGCCAGCAGCTTAGACCGGGGAACGGGTGAGCAGTACTTC	CASSLDRGTGEQYF
TRBV10-3	NA	NA	TRBJ1-2	TGTGCCATCAGTGAGGGACAGCAGTATGGCTACACCTTC	CAISEGQQYGYTF
TRBV6-2/TRBV6-3	TRBD1	few	TRBJ1-2	TGTGCCAGCAGCCGGACAGGGCTAAACTATGGCTACACCTTC	CASSRTGLNYGYTF
TRBV5-5	TRBD2	NA	TRBJ2-1	TGTGCCAGCAGCTTATCAGGGACTAGCGGGATGAATGAGCAGTTCTTC	CASSLSGTSGMNEQFF
TRBV19	NA	NA	TRBJ2-1	TGTGCCAGTAGTATTCAGGGTAACAATGAGCAGTTCTTC	CASSIQGNNEQFF
TRBV7-9	TRBD2	NA	TRBJ2-3	TGTGCCAGCAGCCTAACTAGCGGGACGGCAGATACGCAGTATTTT	CASSLTSGTADTQYF
TRBV7-9	TRBD1	once	TRBJ1-5	TGTGCCAGCAGCCAGGGACAGGGCAATCAGCCCCAGCATTTT	CASSQGQGNQPQHF
TRBV5-1	NA	NA	TRBJ1-1	TGCGCCAGCAGCTTTCAAATTTACACTGAAGCTTTCTTT	CASSFQIYTEAFF
TRBV28	TRBD1	NA	TRBJ1-6	TGTGCCAGCAGTCCCCTCGGGACAGGGAAGGGAGTAGATAATTCACCCCTCCACTTT	CASSPLGTGKGVDNSPLHF
TRBV2	TRBD2	once	TRBJ2-7	TGTGCCAGCACCTCGACTGGACTAGCGGGAGTGGAGGAGCAGTACTTC	CASTSTGLAGVEEQYF
TRBV5-1	NA	few	TRBJ2-1	TGCGCCAGCAGCTCCCTCTCCGGGGGTGATGAGCAGTTCTTC	CASSSLSGGDEQFF